These 2 T cell receptor beta chains were sequenced from one sample in a study of blood T cell repertoires in COVID-19. Data came from immunoSEQ multiplex PCR; TCRdb stores just in-frame clones and leaves some out. The sample has roughly 100,000 clones, more than 75% seen once. Sequences were obtained from peripheral blood. These receptors originate from a human donor in a cohort sampled during active COVID-19.

The V gene is TRBV7-2, the J gene TRBJ2-7, with 13 bases aligning to TRBD2. The V gene's germline CDR1 is SGHTA and CDR2 FQGNSA. The CDR3 covers 15 residues. After removal of 5 bases from V and 2 bases from J, the junction contained 3 bases not matched to a gene. The DNA of the CDR3 is TGTGCCAGCAGCGCTACTAGCGGGGGGGCCTACGAGCAGTACTTC. Its translation: CASSATSGGAYEQYF.

The chain is built from TRBV13 and TRBJ1-2, with no clear D. Trimming took off 5 bases at V and 4 bases at J, with 20 bases between the two ends. The CDR3 totals 16 residues. Germline V gives CDR1 PRHDT, CDR2 FYEKMQ (reference sequence). CDR3 coding DNA: TGTGCCAGCAGCCCCAAGGATGAGGGAGCCTTCTATGGCTACACCTTC. Protein: CASSPKDEGAFYGYTF.